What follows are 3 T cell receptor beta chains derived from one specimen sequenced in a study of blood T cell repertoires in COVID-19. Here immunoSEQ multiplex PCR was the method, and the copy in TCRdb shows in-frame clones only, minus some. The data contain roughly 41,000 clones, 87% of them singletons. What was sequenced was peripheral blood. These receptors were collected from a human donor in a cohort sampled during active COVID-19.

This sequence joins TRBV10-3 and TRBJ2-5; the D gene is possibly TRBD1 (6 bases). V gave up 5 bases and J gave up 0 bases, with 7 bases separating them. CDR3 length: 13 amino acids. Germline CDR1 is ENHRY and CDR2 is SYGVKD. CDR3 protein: CAISRTDQETQYF. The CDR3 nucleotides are TGTGCCATCAGTAGGACAGACCAAGAGACCCAGTACTTC.

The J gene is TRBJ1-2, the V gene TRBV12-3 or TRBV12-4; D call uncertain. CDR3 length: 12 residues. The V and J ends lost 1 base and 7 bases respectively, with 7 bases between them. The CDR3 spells CASSLGASGYTF. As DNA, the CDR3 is TGTGCCAGCAGTTTAGGGGCAAGTGGCTACACCTTC.

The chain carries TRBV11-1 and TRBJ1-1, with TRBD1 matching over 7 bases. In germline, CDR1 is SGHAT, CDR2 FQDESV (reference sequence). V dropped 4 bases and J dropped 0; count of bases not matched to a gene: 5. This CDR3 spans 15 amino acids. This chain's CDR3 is CASSSNRGMNTEAFF. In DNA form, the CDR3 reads TGTGCCAGCAGCTCAAACAGGGGAATGAACACTGAAGCTTTCTTT.